Reported below is one T cell receptor beta chain. The record originates from a study of blood T cells in healthy people across ages. PBMCs numbering at least 6.5 million were isolated per sample. A sample-barcoded 5' primer and a J-beta primer mix were used in a second PCR of roughly 7 to 11 cycles. MiXCR was run by TCRdb on the 5' RACE reads, yielding one entry per CDR3 protein. Among 2 million or so distinct CDR3 sequences listed, roughly 52% were seen once. Germline V gene sequence: CDR1 MNHEY, CDR2 SVGEGT. V was shortened by 2 bases and J by 7 bases, with 12 bases between the two germline ends. The CDR3 contains 14 residues.

The rearrangement joins TRBV6-2 or TRBV6-3 to TRBJ2-1, with D perhaps matching TRBD2 (6 bases). Sequencing input: blood. The origin of this receptor is a woman aged 35 to 49 in good health. CDR3 bases: TGTGCCAGCAGTTACACGGGGACTCGGAATGAGCAGTTCTTC. Protein product: CASSYTGTRNEQFF.